One sample yielded the 3 T cell receptor beta chains listed below, sequenced in a study of neoadjuvant anti-PD-1 for oral cavity cancer. As to time point: after neoadjuvant nivolumab, at surgical resection. The data were produced by immunoSEQ multiplex PCR, yet TCRdb's version contains in-frame clones alone and is incomplete. The sample has more than 12,000 clones, just under 75% seen once. This sample comprised PBMCs, obtained after nivolumab (anti-PD-1) treatment. These receptors were taken from a person aged 40 to 85 with oral cavity squamous cell carcinoma.

The chain employs TRBV6-6 and TRBJ1-3; no definite D call. CDR1 MNHNY and CDR2 SVGAGI come from the germline V gene (reference sequence). The V gene lost 7 bases and the J gene lost 8 bases, with 9 bases spanning the gap. CDR3 length: 11 amino acids. The CDR3 loop is CASKTGDTIYF. CDR3 in DNA: TGTGCCAGCAAAACCGGGGACACCATATATTTT.

This clone has more than one count but fewer than ten. This chain links TRBV28 with TRBJ1-2, with D perhaps TRBD1 (5 bases). V gave up 4 bases and J gave up 0 bases, with 12 bases separating them. From germline, CDR1 is MDHEN and CDR2 SYDVKM. The CDR3 runs 15 residues. CDR3 coding DNA: TGTGCCAGCAGTTCCCCAGGGCGAGCTAACTATGGCTACACCTTC. It specifies CASSSPGRANYGYTF.

This clone was observed a handful of times. V is TRBV10-3 and J is TRBJ1-5, with 7 bases matching TRBD1. Germline-derived CDR1 and CDR2 are ENHRY and SYGVKD. Trimming cost V 3 bases and J 5 bases; bases outside gene matches: 1. This CDR3 contains 13 residues. CDR3 nucleotide sequence: TGTGCCATCAGTGAAGACAGGGATCAGCCCCAGCATTTT. Translated, it gives CAISEDRDQPQHF.